Presented here are 5 T cell receptor beta chains from one specimen sequenced in a study of shared clonotypes between healthy human individuals. Here immunoSEQ multiplex PCR was the method, and the copy in TCRdb shows in-frame clones only, minus some. This table holds 450,000 to 500,000 clones, roughly 80% found once. Material for sequencing was PBMCs. The source of these receptors is a woman in her thirties or forties in good health. Some clones in this sample may be carry-over from other donors' samples.

The chain has TRBV20-1 and TRBJ2-7; D is uncertain. Germline loops: CDR1 DFQATT, CDR2 SNEGSKA (reference sequence). The CDR3 has 10 amino acids. Deletions cut 2 bases from V and 5 bases from J, with 4 bases between. CDR3 loop: CSARWNEQYF. The CDR3 DNA sequence: TGCAGTGCTAGATGGAACGAGCAGTACTTC.

This clone has a handful of counts. The rearrangement uses TRBV7-8 and TRBJ2-7, with D perhaps TRBD1 (5 bases). V gave up 2 bases and J gave up 2 bases, with 10 bases separating them. The V gene's germline CDR1 is SGHVS and CDR2 FQNEAQ. The CDR3 extends over 14 amino acids. The CDR3 sequence: CASSLNPGPYEQYF. Written as DNA, the CDR3 is TGTGCCAGCAGCTTAAATCCAGGGCCCTACGAGCAGTACTTC.

The chain couples TRBV27 to TRBJ1-5, with D hard to call. Trimming cost V 0 bases and J 4 bases, with 10 bases left between them. The germline CDR1 and CDR2 sequences are MNHEY and SMNVEV (reference sequence). This CDR3 region has 15 residues. Here the CDR3 reads CASSLSGRPNQPQHF. CDR3 nucleotide sequence: TGTGCCAGCAGTTTATCAGGGAGACCGAATCAGCCCCAGCATTTT.

This chain uses TRBV11-3 with TRBJ2-5; no clear D. With 1 base removed from V and 2 bases from J, the gap between germline ends came to 8 bases. This CDR3 spans 14 amino acids. The germline CDR1 and CDR2 sequences are SGHNT and YENEEA. CDR3: CASSLGIGQETQYF. In DNA form, the CDR3 reads TGTGCCAGCAGCTTAGGGATTGGGCAAGAGACCCAGTACTTC.

V and J are TRBV20-1 and TRBJ2-7, with a possible D match to TRBD2 (5 bases). The CDR3 is 11 amino acids. In germline, CDR1 is DFQATT, CDR2 SNEGSKA (reference sequence). The CDR3 loop reads CKVARYCEQYF. The CDR3 bases are TGCAAGGTAGCGAGATACTGCGAGCAGTACTTC.